This is a list of T cell receptor beta chains from one sample in a study of cytomegalovirus exposure and HLA in healthy donors. The data were produced by immunoSEQ multiplex PCR, yet TCRdb's version contains in-frame clones alone and is incomplete. The sample lists about 60,000 clones; 70% to 80% were seen once. Sample: PBMCs. All receptors come from a woman in her fifties or sixties in good health and CMV-seropositive. Both conserved end residues are part of each CDR3. The order of the fields is D gene, V gene, clone size, J gene, CDR3 protein, CDR3 DNA. D genes are given only for firm matches. A row's size may be missing; if present it is once, few, many or a size class.

.	TRBV5-4	.	TRBJ2-1	CASSDGGGWGGLKNEQFF	TGTGCCAGCAGCGATGGAGGTGGCTGGGGGGGCCTCAAGAATGAGCAGTTCTTC
.	TRBV5-1	once	TRBJ1-1	CASSTGLNTEAFF	TGCGCCAGCAGCACAGGACTGAACACTGAAGCTTTCTTT
TRBD1	TRBV5-8	.	TRBJ2-7	CASSFWTGNPYEQYF	TGTGCCAGCAGCTTTTGGACAGGGAACCCCTACGAGCAGTACTTC
.	TRBV4-2	.	TRBJ1-1	CASSQDQAGQNTEAFF	TGTGCCAGCAGCCAAGATCAAGCAGGGCAGAACACTGAAGCTTTCTTT
.	TRBV4-3	.	TRBJ1-2	CASSPGNQGIYYGYTF	TGCGCCAGCAGCCCAGGAAACCAGGGGATATACTATGGCTACACCTTC
.	TRBV6-1	.	TRBJ1-2	CASSEAVTARNYGYTF	TGTGCCAGCAGTGAAGCGGTCACAGCAAGAAACTATGGCTACACCTTC
TRBD2	TRBV5-1	.	TRBJ2-3	CASSLVAGGSIDTQYF	TGCGCCAGCAGCTTGGTGGCGGGGGGAAGTATCGATACGCAGTATTTT
TRBD1	TRBV5-1	.	TRBJ2-7	CASSLGQGALNEQYF	TGCGCCAGCAGCTTGGGACAGGGGGCGTTGAACGAGCAGTACTTC
.	TRBV29-1	.	TRBJ2-1	CSVVEGGALNEQFF	TGCAGCGTTGTGGAAGGGGGGGCCTTGAATGAGCAGTTCTTC
.	TRBV5-1	.	TRBJ2-1	CASSHSLSPNEQFF	TGCGCCAGCAGCCATTCACTGTCCCCTAATGAGCAGTTCTTC
TRBD1	TRBV5-1	.	TRBJ2-7	CASTRDRGEQYF	TGCGCCAGCACCCGAGACAGGGGCGAGCAGTACTTC